These 7 T cell receptor beta chains share one sample of origin, sequenced in a study of blood T cell repertoires in COVID-19. The table came from immunoSEQ multiplex PCR; TCRdb's copy has only in-frame clones and leaves some out. The sample shows about 96,000 clones, about 90% of them seen only once. Sequencing used peripheral blood. The receptors stem from a human donor with COVID-19, enrolled during active disease. The donor label of this sample is uncertain.

The J gene is TRBJ2-3, the V gene TRBV12-3 or TRBV12-4; D gene ambiguous. V lost 3 bases and J lost 3, with 7 bases in between. The CDR3 extends over 13 amino acids. The CDR3, as DNA: TGTGCCAGCAGTTTTGGGCTTACAGATACGCAGTATTTT. It translates to CASSFGLTDTQYF.

The gene calls are TRBV27 and TRBJ2-1; tentative D call: TRBD1 (5 bases). The CDR3 is 16 residues long. Germline lookup yields CDR1 MNHEY and CDR2 SMNVEV (reference sequence). Deletions cut 5 bases from V and 10 bases from J, with 24 bases between. The CDR3 bases are TGTGCCAGCAGTCCCACCCGATCCCAGGGCCCCGGAGAGCAGTTCTTC. This sequence encodes CASSPTRSQGPGEQFF.

This chain links TRBV5-5 with TRBJ1-6; maybe TRBD1 (6 bases). CDR3 size: 20 residues. The germline CDR1 and CDR2 sequences are SGHKS and YYEKEE (reference sequence). V was shortened by 3 bases and J by 0 bases, with 22 bases between the two germline ends. In DNA, the CDR3 is TGTGCCAGCAGCTCGTGGACAGACCGTACTTCCATCTCCTATAATTCACCCCTCCACTTT. It yields the protein CASSSWTDRTSISYNSPLHF.

The rearrangement joins TRBV19 to TRBJ2-5; no definite D call. Germline CDR1 reads LNHDA; CDR2 reads SQIVND (reference sequence). Deletions cut 1 base from V and 0 bases from J, with 9 bases between. CDR3 length: 15 amino acids. CDR3 protein: CASSIAVQNQETQYF. Here the CDR3 DNA reads TGTGCCAGTAGTATAGCGGTACAGAACCAAGAGACCCAGTACTTC.

The chain couples TRBV25-1 to TRBJ2-1, with 9 positions matching TRBD1. CDR3 length: 15 residues. V shed 4 bases, J shed 10 bases, and the junction held 11 bases outside the gene matches. Germline assignment: CDR1 MGHDK and CDR2 SYGVNS. Here the CDR3 reads CASSGQGGIPREQFF. CDR3 DNA sequence: TGTGCCAGCAGTGGACAGGGGGGAATCCCCAGGGAGCAGTTCTTC.

The chain links TRBV18 to TRBJ1-1; the match to TRBD1 covers 7 bases. V lost 4 bases, J lost 3 bases, and 8 bases stayed unmatched. Germline CDR1 reads KGHSH; CDR2 reads LQKENI. The CDR3 covers 15 residues. The CDR3 region is CASSLTRDRDTEAFF. The CDR3 nucleotides read TGTGCCAGCTCACTAACTCGGGACAGAGACACTGAAGCTTTCTTT. Using reference TRBV18 and TRBJ1-1 for the parts outside the CDR3, the full variable domain is NAGVMQNPRHLVRRRGQEARLRCSPMKGHSHVYWYRQLPEEGLKFMVYLQKENIIDESGMPKERFSAEFPKEGPSILRIQQVVRGDSAAYFCASSLTRDRDTEAFFGQGTRLTVV.

J is TRBJ1-4 and V is TRBV7-3, with TRBD1 matching 8 bases. CDR1 is SGHTA and CDR2 is FQGTGA in the germline V gene. The CDR3 is made up of 15 amino acids. With 5 bases clipped from V and 2 bases from J, the junction kept 4 bases outside the gene matches. The CDR3 loop reads CASSRTGGTNEKLFF. The DNA of the CDR3 is TGTGCCAGCAGCAGAACAGGGGGTACTAATGAAAAACTGTTTTTT.